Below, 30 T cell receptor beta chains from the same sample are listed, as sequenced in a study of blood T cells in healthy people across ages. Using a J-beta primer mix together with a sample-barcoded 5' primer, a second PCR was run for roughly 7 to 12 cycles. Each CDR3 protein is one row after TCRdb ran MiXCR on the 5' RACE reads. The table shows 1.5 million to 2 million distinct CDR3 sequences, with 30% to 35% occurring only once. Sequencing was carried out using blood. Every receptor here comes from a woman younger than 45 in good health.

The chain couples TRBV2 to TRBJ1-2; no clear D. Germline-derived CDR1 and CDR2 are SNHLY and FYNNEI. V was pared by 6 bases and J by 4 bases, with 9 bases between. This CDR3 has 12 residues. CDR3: CASRTVRYGYTF. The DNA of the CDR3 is TGTGCCAGCAGGACCGTCCGCTATGGCTACACCTTC.

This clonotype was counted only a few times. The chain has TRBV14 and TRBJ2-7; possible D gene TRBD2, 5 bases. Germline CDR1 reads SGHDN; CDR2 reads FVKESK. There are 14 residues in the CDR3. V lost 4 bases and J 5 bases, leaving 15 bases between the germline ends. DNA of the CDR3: TGTGCCAGCAGCCGAGCGGAGCGAAGAAACGAGCAGTACTTC. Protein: CASSRAERRNEQYF.

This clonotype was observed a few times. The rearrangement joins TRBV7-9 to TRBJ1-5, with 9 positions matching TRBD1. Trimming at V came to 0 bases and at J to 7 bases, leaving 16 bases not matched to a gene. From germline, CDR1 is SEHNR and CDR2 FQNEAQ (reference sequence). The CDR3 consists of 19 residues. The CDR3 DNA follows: TGTGCCAGCAGCTTAGCCGGAGGGACAGGGAGGTTCGGAAACCAGCCCCAGCATTTT. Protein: CASSLAGGTGRFGNQPQHF.

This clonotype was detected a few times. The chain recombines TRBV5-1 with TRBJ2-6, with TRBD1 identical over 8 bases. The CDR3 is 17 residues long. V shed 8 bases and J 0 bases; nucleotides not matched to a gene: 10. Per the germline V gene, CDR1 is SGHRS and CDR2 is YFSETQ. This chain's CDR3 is CASIEDRAHSGANVLTF. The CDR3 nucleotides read TGCGCCAGTATAGAGGACAGGGCTCACTCTGGGGCCAACGTCCTGACTTTC.

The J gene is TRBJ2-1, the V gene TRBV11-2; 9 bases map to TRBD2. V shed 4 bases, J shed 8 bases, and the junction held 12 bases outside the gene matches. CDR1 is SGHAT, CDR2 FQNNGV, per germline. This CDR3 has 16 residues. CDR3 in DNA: TGTGCCAGCAGCTCCCTTGGCGGGAGGGCCATGGATGAGCAGTTCTTC. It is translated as CASSSLGGRAMDEQFF.

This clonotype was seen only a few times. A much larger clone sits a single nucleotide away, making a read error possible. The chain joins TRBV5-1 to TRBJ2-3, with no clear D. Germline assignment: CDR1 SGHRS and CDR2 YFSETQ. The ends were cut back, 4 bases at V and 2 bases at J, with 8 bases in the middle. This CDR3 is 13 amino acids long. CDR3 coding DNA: TGCGCCAGCAGCACAACGCTCACAGATACGCAGTATTTT. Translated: CASSTTLTDTQYF.

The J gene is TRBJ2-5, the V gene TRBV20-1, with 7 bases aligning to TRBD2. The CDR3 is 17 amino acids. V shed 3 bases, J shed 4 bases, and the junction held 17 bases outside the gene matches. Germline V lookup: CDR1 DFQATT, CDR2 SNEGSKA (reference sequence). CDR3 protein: CSARSLAVTRSGETQYF. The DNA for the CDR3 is TGCAGTGCTAGGTCCCTAGCGGTAACCAGGAGCGGAGAGACCCAGTACTTC.

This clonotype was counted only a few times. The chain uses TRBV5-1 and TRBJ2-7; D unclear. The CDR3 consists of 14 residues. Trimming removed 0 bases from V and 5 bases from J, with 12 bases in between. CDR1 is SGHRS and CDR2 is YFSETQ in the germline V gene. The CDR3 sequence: CASSLGGMQHEQYF. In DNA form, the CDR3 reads TGCGCCAGCAGCTTGGGGGGAATGCAGCACGAGCAGTACTTC.

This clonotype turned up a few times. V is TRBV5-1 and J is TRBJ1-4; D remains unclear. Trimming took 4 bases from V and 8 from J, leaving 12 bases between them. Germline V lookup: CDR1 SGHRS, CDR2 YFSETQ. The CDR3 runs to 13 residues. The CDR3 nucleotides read TGCGCCAGCAGCCAACCCAACGGGGAAAAACTGTTTTTT. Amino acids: CASSQPNGEKLFF.

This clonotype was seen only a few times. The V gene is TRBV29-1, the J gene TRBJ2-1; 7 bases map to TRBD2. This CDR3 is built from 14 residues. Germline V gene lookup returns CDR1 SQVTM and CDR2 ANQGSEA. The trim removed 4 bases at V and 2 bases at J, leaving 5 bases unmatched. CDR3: CSVGDYGAYNEQFF. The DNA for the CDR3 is TGCAGCGTTGGGGACTATGGGGCCTACAATGAGCAGTTCTTC.

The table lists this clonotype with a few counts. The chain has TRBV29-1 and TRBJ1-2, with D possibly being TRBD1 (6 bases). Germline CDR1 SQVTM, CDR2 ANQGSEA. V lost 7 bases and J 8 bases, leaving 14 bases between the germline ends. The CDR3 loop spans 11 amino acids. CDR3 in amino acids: CSAAGDLGYTF. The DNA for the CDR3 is TGCAGCGCAGCAGGGGATCTAGGCTACACCTTC.

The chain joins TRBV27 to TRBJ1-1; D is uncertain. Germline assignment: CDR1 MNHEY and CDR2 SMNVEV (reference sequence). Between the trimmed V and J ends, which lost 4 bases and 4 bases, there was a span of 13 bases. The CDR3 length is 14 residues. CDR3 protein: CASSSPEWGTEAFF. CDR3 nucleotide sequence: TGTGCCAGCAGTTCCCCAGAATGGGGCACTGAAGCTTTCTTT.

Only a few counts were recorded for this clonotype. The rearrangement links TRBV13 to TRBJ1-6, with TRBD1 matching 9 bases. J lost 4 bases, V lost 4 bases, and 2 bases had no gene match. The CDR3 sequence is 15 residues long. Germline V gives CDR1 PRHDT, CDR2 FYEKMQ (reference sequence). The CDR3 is CASSSGQGYNSPLHF. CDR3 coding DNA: TGTGCCAGCAGCTCAGGACAGGGGTATAATTCACCCCTCCACTTT. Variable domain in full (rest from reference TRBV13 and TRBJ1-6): AAGVIQSPRHLIKEKRETATLKCYPIPRHDTVYWYQQGPGQDPQFLISFYEKMQSDKGSIPDRFSAQQFSDYHSELNMSSLELGDSALYFCASSSGQGYNSPLHFGNGTRLTVT.

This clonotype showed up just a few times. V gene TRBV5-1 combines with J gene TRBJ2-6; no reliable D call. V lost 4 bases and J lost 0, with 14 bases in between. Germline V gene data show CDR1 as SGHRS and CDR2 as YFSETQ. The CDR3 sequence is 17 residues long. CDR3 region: CASSIPNKISGANVLTF. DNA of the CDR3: TGCGCCAGCAGCATTCCCAACAAGATCTCTGGGGCCAACGTCCTGACTTTC.

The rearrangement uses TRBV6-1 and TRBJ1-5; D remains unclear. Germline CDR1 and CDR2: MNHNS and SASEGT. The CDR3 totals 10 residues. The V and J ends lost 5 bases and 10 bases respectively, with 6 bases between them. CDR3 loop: CASSHPPQHF. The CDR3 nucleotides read TGTGCCAGCAGTCATCCACCCCAGCATTTT.

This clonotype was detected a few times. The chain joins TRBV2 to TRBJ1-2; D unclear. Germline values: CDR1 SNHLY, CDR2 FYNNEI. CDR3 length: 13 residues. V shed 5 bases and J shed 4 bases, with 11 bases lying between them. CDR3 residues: CASSLEPVYGYTF. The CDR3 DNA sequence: TGTGCCAGCAGTTTGGAGCCTGTCTATGGCTACACCTTC.

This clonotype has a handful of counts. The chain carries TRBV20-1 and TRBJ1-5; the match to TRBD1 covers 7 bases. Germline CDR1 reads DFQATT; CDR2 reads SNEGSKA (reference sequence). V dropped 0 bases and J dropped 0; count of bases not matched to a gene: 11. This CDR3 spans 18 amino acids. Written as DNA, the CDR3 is TGCAGTGCTAGAGATCCGACAGGGATGGGGTATAGCAATCAGCCCCAGCATTTT. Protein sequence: CSARDPTGMGYSNQPQHF.

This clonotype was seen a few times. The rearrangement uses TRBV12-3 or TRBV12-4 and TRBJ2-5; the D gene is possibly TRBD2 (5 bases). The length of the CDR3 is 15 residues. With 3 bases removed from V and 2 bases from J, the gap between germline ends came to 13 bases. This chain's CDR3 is CASSLTRTAQETQYF. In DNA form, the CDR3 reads TGTGCCAGCAGTTTGACCCGGACTGCACAAGAGACCCAGTACTTC.

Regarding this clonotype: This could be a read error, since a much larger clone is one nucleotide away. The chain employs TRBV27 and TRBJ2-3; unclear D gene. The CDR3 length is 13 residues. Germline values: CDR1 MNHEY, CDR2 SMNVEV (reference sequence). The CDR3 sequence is CASSSPYTDAQYF. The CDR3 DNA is TGTGCCAGCAGTTCTCCCTACACAGATGCGCAGTATTTT.

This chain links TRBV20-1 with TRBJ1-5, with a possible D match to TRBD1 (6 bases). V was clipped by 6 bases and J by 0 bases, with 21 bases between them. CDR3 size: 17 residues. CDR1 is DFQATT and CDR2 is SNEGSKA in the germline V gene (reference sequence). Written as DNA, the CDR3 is TGCAGTGCGTCGGGACACTCGTCGTCAATTAGCAATCAGCCCCAGCATTTT. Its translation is CSASGHSSSISNQPQHF.

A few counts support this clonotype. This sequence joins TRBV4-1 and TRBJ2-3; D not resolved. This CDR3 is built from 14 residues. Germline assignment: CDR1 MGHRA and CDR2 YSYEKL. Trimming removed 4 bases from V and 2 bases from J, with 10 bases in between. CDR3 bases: TGCGCCAGCAGCCTCCTTGCCGTCACAGATACGCAGTATTTT. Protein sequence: CASSLLAVTDTQYF.

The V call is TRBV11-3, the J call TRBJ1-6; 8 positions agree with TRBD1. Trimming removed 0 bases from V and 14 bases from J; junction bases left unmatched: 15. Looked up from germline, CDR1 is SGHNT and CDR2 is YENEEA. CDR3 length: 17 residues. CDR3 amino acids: CASSLDRRTGRGSSLHF. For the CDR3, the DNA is TGTGCCAGCAGCTTAGATCGTCGGACAGGGAGGGGGTCATCCCTCCACTTT.

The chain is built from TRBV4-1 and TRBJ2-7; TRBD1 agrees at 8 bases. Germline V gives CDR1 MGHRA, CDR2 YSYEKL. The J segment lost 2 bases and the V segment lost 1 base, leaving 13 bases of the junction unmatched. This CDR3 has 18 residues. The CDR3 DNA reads TGCGCCAGCAGCCAAGGAACCCCTTGGACAGGGAGACCCTACGAGCAGTACTTC. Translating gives CASSQGTPWTGRPYEQYF.

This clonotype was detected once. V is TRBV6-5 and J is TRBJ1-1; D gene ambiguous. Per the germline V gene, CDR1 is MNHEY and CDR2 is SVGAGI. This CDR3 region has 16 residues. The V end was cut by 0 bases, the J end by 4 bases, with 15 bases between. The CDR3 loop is CASSYSKSTGSTEAFF. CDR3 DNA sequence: TGTGCCAGCAGTTACTCGAAGTCAACGGGGTCCACTGAAGCTTTCTTT.

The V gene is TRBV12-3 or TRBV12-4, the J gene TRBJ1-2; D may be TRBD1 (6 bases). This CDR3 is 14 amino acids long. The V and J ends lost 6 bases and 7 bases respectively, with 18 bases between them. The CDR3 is CASRRPGGALGYTF. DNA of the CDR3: TGTGCCAGCAGGCGCCCCGGGGGGGCGCTTGGCTACACCTTC.

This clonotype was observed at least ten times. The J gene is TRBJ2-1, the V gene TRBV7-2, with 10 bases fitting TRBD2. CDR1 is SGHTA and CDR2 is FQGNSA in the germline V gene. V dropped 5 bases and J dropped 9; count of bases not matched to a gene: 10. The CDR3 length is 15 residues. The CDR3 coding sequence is TGTGCCAGCAGCCCTCGGAGGACTAGCGGAGTTGAGCAGTTCTTC. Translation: CASSPRRTSGVEQFF.

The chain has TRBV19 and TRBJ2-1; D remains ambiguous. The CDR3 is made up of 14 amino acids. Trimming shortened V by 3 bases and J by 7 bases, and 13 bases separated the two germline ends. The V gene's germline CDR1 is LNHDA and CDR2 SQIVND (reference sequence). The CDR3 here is CASSMWPNRNEQFF. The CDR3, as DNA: TGTGCCAGTAGTATGTGGCCGAACCGGAATGAGCAGTTCTTC.

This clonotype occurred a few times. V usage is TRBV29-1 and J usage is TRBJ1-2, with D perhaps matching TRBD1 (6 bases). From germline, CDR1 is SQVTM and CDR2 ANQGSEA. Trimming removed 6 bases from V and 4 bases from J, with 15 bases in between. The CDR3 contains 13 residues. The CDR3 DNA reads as TGCAGCGTCGGTACAGGGACGGGCTATGGCTACACCTTC. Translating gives CSVGTGTGYGYTF.

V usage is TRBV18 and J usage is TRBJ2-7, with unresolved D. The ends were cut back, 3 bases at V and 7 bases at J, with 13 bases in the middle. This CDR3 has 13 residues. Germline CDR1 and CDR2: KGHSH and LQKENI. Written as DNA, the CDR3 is TGTGCCAGCTCACCGGGCTGGGCTCGGGAGCAGTACTTC. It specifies CASSPGWAREQYF.

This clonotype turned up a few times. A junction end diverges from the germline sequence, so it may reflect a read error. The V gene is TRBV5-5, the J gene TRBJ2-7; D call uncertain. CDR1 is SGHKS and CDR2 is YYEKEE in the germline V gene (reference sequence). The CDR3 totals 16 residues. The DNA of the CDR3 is TGTGCTAGCAGCCCGAACGGCCACGATCGTTTCTACGAGCAGTACTTC. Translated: CASSPNGHDRFYEQYF.